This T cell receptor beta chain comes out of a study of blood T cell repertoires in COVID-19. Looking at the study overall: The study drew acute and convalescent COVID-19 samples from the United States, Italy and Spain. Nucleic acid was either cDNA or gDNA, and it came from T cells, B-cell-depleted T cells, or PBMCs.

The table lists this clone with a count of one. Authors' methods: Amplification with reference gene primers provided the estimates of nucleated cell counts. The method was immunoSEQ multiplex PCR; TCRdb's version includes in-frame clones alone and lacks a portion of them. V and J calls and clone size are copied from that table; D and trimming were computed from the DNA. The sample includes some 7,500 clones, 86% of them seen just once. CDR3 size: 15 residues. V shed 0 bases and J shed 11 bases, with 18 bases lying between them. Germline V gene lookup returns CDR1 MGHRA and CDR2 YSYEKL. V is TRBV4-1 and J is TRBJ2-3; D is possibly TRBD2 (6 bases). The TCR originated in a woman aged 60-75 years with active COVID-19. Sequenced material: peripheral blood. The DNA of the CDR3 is TGCGCCAGCAGCCAAGAAACGCAGCGCGGGGTTAGGCAGTATTTT. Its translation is CASSQETQRGVRQYF.